The 27 T cell receptor beta chains given below trace back to one sample, sequenced in a study of cytotoxic CD8 clonotypes in ibrutinib-treated CLL. Here immunoSEQ multiplex PCR was the method, and the copy in TCRdb shows in-frame clones only, minus some. The data show 250,000 to 350,000 clones, with 70% to 80% seen just once and about 5.7% held by the top ten. The sequencing here drew on PBMCs, taken at disease progression, from a patient treated with ibrutinib. All receptors come from a human donor with chronic lymphocytic leukemia.

V is TRBV11-3 and J is TRBJ1-2; the D gene is possibly TRBD1 (5 bases). With 2 bases removed from V and 3 bases from J, the gap between germline ends came to 10 bases. CDR3 length: 14 residues. CDR1 and CDR2 (germline): SGHNT, YENEEA. CDR3 bases: TGTGCCAGCAGCTTATGGGGGAGACACTATGGCTACACCTTC. Translated: CASSLWGRHYGYTF.

This clone was seen just once. The genes are TRBV6-1 and TRBJ1-1; TRBD1 might be the D (5 bases). V gave up 4 bases and J gave up 6 bases, with 24 bases separating them. From germline, CDR1 is MNHNS and CDR2 SASEGT. This CDR3 is 17 amino acids long. The CDR3 reads CASSGGKIGLLRPEAFF. As DNA, the CDR3 is TGTGCCAGCAGTGGGGGGAAGATTGGACTACTACGGCCTGAAGCTTTCTTT.

This clone was detected a few times. This CDR3 is CASSHFPNEQFF. As DNA, the CDR3 is TGTGCCAGCAGCCATTTCCCCAATGAGCAGTTCTTC. This chain connects TRBV9 to TRBJ2-1; D gene ambiguous. Trimming removed 4 bases at V and 6 bases at J, with 8 bases between. Germline CDR1 SGDLS, CDR2 YYNGEE. This CDR3 spans 12 amino acids. Full variable domain (remainder filled in from reference TRBV9 and TRBJ2-1): DSGVTQTPKHLITATGQRVTLRCSPRSGDLSVYWYQQSLDQGLQFLIQYYNGEERAKGNILERFSAQQFPDLHSELNLSSLELGDSALYFCASSHFPNEQFFGPGTRLTVL.

This chain connects TRBV19 to TRBJ2-2, with D unresolved. This CDR3 is built from 12 residues. The V gene lost 5 bases and the J gene lost 7 bases, with 8 bases spanning the gap. Germline V lookup: CDR1 LNHDA, CDR2 SQIVND (reference sequence). In DNA, the CDR3 is TGTGCCAGTAGTCGGCTTTTCGGGGAGCTGTTTTTT. Its protein is CASSRLFGELFF.

J is TRBJ1-1 and V is TRBV7-2; TRBD1 matches at 9 bases. This CDR3 has 19 residues. J was trimmed by 0 bases and V by 2 bases; bases with no gene match: 13. The germline V gene encodes CDR1 SGHTA and CDR2 FQGNSA. The CDR3 region is CASSLYRGQGKKLNTEAFF. The CDR3 DNA sequence: TGTGCCAGCAGCTTATACCGCGGACAGGGGAAAAAGTTGAACACTGAAGCTTTCTTT.

V gene TRBV7-8 combines with J gene TRBJ2-2; 9 bases line up with TRBD1. The trim removed 5 bases at V and 7 bases at J, leaving 8 bases unmatched. From germline, CDR1 is SGHVS and CDR2 FQNEAQ. The CDR3 is made up of 15 amino acids. CDR3 nucleotides: TGTGCCAGCAGCCGGTTCGGACAGGGGTTCGGGGAGCTGTTTTTT. It is translated as CASSRFGQGFGELFF.

The V and J genes are TRBV5-4 and TRBJ2-7; D is perhaps TRBD1 (6 bases). Trimming left V 4 bases short and J 3 bases short, with 20 bases between. The CDR3 is 16 amino acids. Germline values: CDR1 SGHNT, CDR2 YYREEE (reference sequence). CDR3 residues: CASSPAPPGVLYEQYF. For the CDR3, the DNA is TGTGCCAGCAGCCCGGCCCCGCCAGGGGTCCTCTACGAGCAGTACTTC.

This chain joins TRBV7-3 and TRBJ2-5; 7 positions match TRBD2. The junction had 6 bases not matched to a gene; V was cut back by 1 base and J by 7 bases. The CDR3 has 14 residues. CDR1 and CDR2 from the germline V gene are SGHTA and FQGTGA. CDR3 nucleotide sequence: TGTGCCAGCAGCTTAATGGCGGGAGAGGGGACCCAGTACTTC. Translation: CASSLMAGEGTQYF.

J is TRBJ2-1 and V is TRBV29-1; possibly TRBD1 for D (6 bases). Germline lookup yields CDR1 SQVTM and CDR2 ANQGSEA. The CDR3 is 14 amino acids. Deletions cut 6 bases from V and 4 bases from J, with 16 bases between. The CDR3 loop reads CSVARGPFYNEQFF. For the CDR3, the DNA is TGCAGCGTAGCCAGGGGACCCTTTTACAATGAGCAGTTCTTC.

This clone appeared a single time. The chain recombines TRBV7-9 with TRBJ2-1, with D tentatively TRBD2 (5 bases). The CDR3 extends over 12 amino acids. The germline V gene has CDR1 SEHNR and CDR2 FQNEAQ (reference sequence). V was pared by 5 bases and J by 5 bases, with 7 bases between. CDR3 coding DNA: TGTGCCAGCAGCCCCGGGAACAATGAGCAGTTCTTC. Translating it yields CASSPGNNEQFF.

This sequence joins TRBV5-1 and TRBJ2-7; TRBD2 agrees at 10 bases. Trimming at V came to 4 bases and at J to 0 bases, leaving 4 bases not matched to a gene. Germline-derived CDR1 and CDR2 are SGHRS and YFSETQ. The CDR3 consists of 15 residues. The CDR3 region has the DNA TGCGCCAGCAGCAGGACTAGCGGTAGCTCCTACGAGCAGTACTTC. It specifies CASSRTSGSSYEQYF.

There are a few counts of this clone. The chain employs TRBV7-6 and TRBJ2-5; D is possibly TRBD1 (5 bases). Looked up from germline, CDR1 is SGHVS and CDR2 is FNYEAQ. With 2 bases removed from V and 5 bases from J, the gap between germline ends came to 12 bases. The CDR3 loop spans 14 amino acids. In DNA form, the CDR3 reads TGTGCCAGCAGCTTACGGTGGGGCAGGGAGACCCAGTACTTC. It is translated as CASSLRWGRETQYF.

The rearrangement links TRBV2 to TRBJ2-2; D possibly matches TRBD1 or TRBD2 (5 bases each). The germline V gene encodes CDR1 SNHLY and CDR2 FYNNEI. The CDR3 is 14 residues long. V was clipped by 3 bases and J by 4 bases, with 9 bases between them. In DNA form, the CDR3 reads TGTGCCAGCAGTGATTCAGGGAGCACCGGGGAGCTGTTTTTT. This codes for CASSDSGSTGELFF.

This clone occurred once. The gene calls are TRBV9 and TRBJ2-5; TRBD2 matches 8 bases. CDR1 and CDR2 from the germline V gene are SGDLS and YYNGEE. Losses at the gene ends were 3 bases for V and 4 bases for J; bases not matched to a gene: 8. This CDR3 has 15 amino acids. The CDR3 region is CASSATGGGGETQYF. The CDR3 nucleotides read TGTGCCAGCAGCGCCACCGGGGGGGGCGGAGAGACCCAGTACTTC.

The rearrangement links TRBV27 to TRBJ2-3, with 8 bases that match TRBD1. Germline V gene sequence: CDR1 MNHEY, CDR2 SMNVEV (reference sequence). CDR3 size: 15 residues. With 3 bases clipped from V and 4 bases from J, the junction kept 6 bases outside the gene matches. The CDR3 sequence: CASSLVRGHSDTQYF. DNA of the CDR3: TGTGCCAGCAGTTTGGTCAGGGGGCATTCAGATACGCAGTATTTT.

The chain links TRBV5-8 to TRBJ2-5; no reliable D call. V gave up 1 base and J gave up 2 bases, with 9 bases separating them. Germline CDR1 reads SGHTS; CDR2 reads YDEGEE. The CDR3 runs 14 residues. The CDR3 spells CASSLFTAQETQYF. CDR3 DNA sequence: TGTGCCAGCAGCTTGTTCACAGCACAAGAGACCCAGTACTTC.

This chain uses TRBV11-2 with TRBJ1-5; a weak D match, TRBD1 (5 bases). V shed 4 bases and J shed 4 bases, with 14 bases lying between them. CDR1 is SGHAT and CDR2 is FQNNGV in the germline V gene. This CDR3 is built from 15 residues. The CDR3: CASSSQGVGNQPQHF. CDR3 in DNA: TGTGCCAGCAGCTCCCAGGGAGTAGGGAATCAGCCCCAGCATTTT.

V and J are TRBV7-2 and TRBJ1-2; unclear D gene. This CDR3 comprises 13 residues. Germline V gene lookup returns CDR1 SGHTA and CDR2 FQGNSA. V lost 0 bases and J lost 4, with 6 bases in between. CDR3 amino acids: CASSLALTYGYTF. The CDR3 coding sequence is TGTGCCAGCAGCTTAGCGCTAACCTATGGCTACACCTTC.

The chain joins TRBV9 to TRBJ2-7; 9 nucleotides match TRBD1. With 3 bases clipped from V and 4 bases from J, the junction kept 5 bases outside the gene matches. The CDR3 contains 14 residues. Per germline, CDR1 SGDLS and CDR2 YYNGEE. CDR3: CASSAGTGWYEQYF. The CDR3 DNA follows: TGTGCCAGCAGCGCGGGGACAGGGTGGTACGAGCAGTACTTC.

This clone is a singleton in its sample. Additional DNA sequences in this sample encode the identical CDR3. The gene calls are TRBV28 and TRBJ2-5; unclear D gene. The germline V gene has CDR1 MDHEN and CDR2 SYDVKM. CDR3 length: 11 residues. Between the trimmed V and J ends, which lost 6 bases and 5 bases, there was a span of 7 bases. The CDR3 DNA sequence: TGTGCCAGCAGGGCCCAGGAGACCCAGTACTTC. It translates to CASRAQETQYF.

This chain connects TRBV18 to TRBJ2-3; TRBD2 agrees at 10 bases. Germline loops: CDR1 KGHSH, CDR2 LQKENI. Trimming cost V 1 base and J 4 bases; bases outside gene matches: 17. The CDR3 sequence is 20 residues long. CDR3 coding DNA: TGTGCCAGCTCACCACTAAGGGAGCCTAGAGCGGGAGGGCCCTCAGATACGCAGTATTTT. Its protein product is CASSPLREPRAGGPSDTQYF.

J is TRBJ2-1 and V is TRBV7-2; D gene ambiguous. The CDR3 extends over 13 amino acids. Germline V gives CDR1 SGHTA, CDR2 FQGNSA. V was shortened by 1 base and J by 11 bases, with 12 bases between the two germline ends. The CDR3: CASSLVPGTQQFF. CDR3 DNA: TGTGCCAGCAGCTTAGTTCCCGGAACGCAGCAGTTCTTC.

The chain links TRBV5-6 to TRBJ1-1; D is unclear. Germline-derived CDR1 and CDR2 are SGHDT and YYEEEE. CDR3 length: 13 amino acids. Between the trimmed V and J ends, which lost 2 bases and 1 base, there was a span of 6 bases. CDR3 sequence (DNA): TGTGCCAGCAGCTTCGGATCGAACACTGAAGCTTTCTTT. Protein: CASSFGSNTEAFF.

This clone was seen once. The rearrangement joins TRBV9 to TRBJ2-7; D remains unclear. Germline CDR1 reads SGDLS; CDR2 reads YYNGEE. The CDR3 has 14 residues. The V end lost 0 bases, the J end lost 1 base, and 8 bases lay between the germline ends. The CDR3 here is CASSVEAASYEQYF. CDR3 bases: TGTGCCAGCAGCGTAGAGGCGGCTTCCTACGAGCAGTACTTC.

The chain has TRBV19 and TRBJ2-6; the match to TRBD1 covers 7 bases. The CDR3 is 17 residues long. Germline lookup yields CDR1 LNHDA and CDR2 SQIVND (reference sequence). Trimming took 4 bases from V and 0 from J; bases not matched to a gene: 6. Written as DNA, the CDR3 is TGTGCCAGTAGTAGGTGGACAGGTACCTCTGGGGCCAACGTCCTGACTTTC. Residues: CASSRWTGTSGANVLTF.

This clone was counted only a few times. V gene TRBV5-1 combines with J gene TRBJ2-7, with D unresolved. V lost 7 bases, J lost 1 base, and 6 bases lay in between. The CDR3 has 11 amino acids. From germline, CDR1 is SGHRS and CDR2 YFSETQ. CDR3 DNA sequence: TGCGCCAGCCGATTGTCCTACGAGCAGTACTTC. Its protein is CASRLSYEQYF.

The V and J genes are TRBV6-1 and TRBJ2-1; TRBD1 aligns across 11 bases. Germline lookup yields CDR1 MNHNS and CDR2 SASEGT. V gave up 2 bases and J gave up 6 bases; unmatched junction bases: 12. The CDR3 has 18 amino acids. In DNA form, the CDR3 reads TGTGCCAGCAGTGAAAGGGACAGGGGGGCGTCTCTAGGCAATGAGCAGTTCTTC. Its protein is CASSERDRGASLGNEQFF.